A single sample is the source of the 13 T cell receptor beta chains below, sequenced in a study of T cell changes during pregnancy in multiple sclerosis. Produced via immunoSEQ multiplex PCR; TCRdb's table is partial and in-frame only. Of approximately 57,000 clones in the sample, around 93% were seen once. The sample in question was peripheral blood, obtained after pregnancy. Receptor source: a female donor in good health, enrolled as a control in a pregnancy study.

CDR3 residues: CASSYSRGELFF. The CDR3 bases are TGTGCCAGCAGTTACTCGAGGGGGGAGCTGTTTTTT. This chain uses TRBV6-6 with TRBJ2-2; no clear D. Germline-derived CDR1 and CDR2 are MNHNY and SVGAGI (reference sequence). The CDR3 has 12 residues. V lost 0 bases, J lost 8 bases, and 4 bases lay in between.

The CDR3 DNA follows: TGTGCCAGCAGTCCCCGGAACACTGAAGCTTTCTTT. This gives the protein CASSPRNTEAFF. V is TRBV28 and J is TRBJ1-1; unclear D gene. Trimming removed 5 bases at V and 1 base at J, with 5 bases between. The length of the CDR3 is 12 residues. Per germline, CDR1 MDHEN and CDR2 SYDVKM.

The V gene is TRBV18, the J gene TRBJ2-7; 8 bases are shared with TRBD1. The CDR3 length is 14 residues. V was clipped by 4 bases and J by 3 bases; unmatched bases: 5. The germline CDR1 and CDR2 sequences are KGHSH and LQKENI. CDR3 region: CASSLGQADYEQYF. DNA for the CDR3: TGTGCCAGCTCACTGGGACAGGCTGACTACGAGCAGTACTTC.

The chain uses TRBV18 and TRBJ1-1; TRBD1 might be the D (5 bases). The germline V gene encodes CDR1 KGHSH and CDR2 LQKENI. The CDR3 has 14 amino acids. The V end lost 1 base, the J end lost 2 bases, and 8 bases lay between the germline ends. CDR3 amino acids: CASSPQGLNTEAFF. The CDR3 DNA reads TGTGCCAGCTCACCACAGGGGCTCAACACTGAAGCTTTCTTT. Using reference TRBV18 and TRBJ1-1 for the parts outside the CDR3, the full variable domain is NAGVMQNPRHLVRRRGQEARLRCSPMKGHSHVYWYRQLPEEGLKFMVYLQKENIIDESGMPKERFSAEFPKEGPSILRIQQVVRGDSAAYFCASSPQGLNTEAFFGQGTRLTVV.

This sequence joins TRBV6-1 and TRBJ1-1; 8 bases are a match to TRBD1. The CDR3 is made up of 14 amino acids. V dropped 4 bases and J dropped 5; count of bases not matched to a gene: 6. Germline CDR1 reads MNHNS; CDR2 reads SASEGT. The CDR3 sequence is CASSGYRGRTEAFF. In nucleotides, the CDR3 is TGTGCCAGCAGTGGATACAGGGGGAGGACTGAAGCTTTCTTT.

Here the CDR3 reads CASSLARPGGDTEAFF. The CDR3 coding sequence is TGTGCCAGCAGCTTAGCGCGGCCAGGGGGCGACACTGAAGCTTTCTTT. The V and J genes are TRBV7-9 and TRBJ1-1; 8 bases are shared with TRBD1. The CDR3 runs 16 residues. V gave up 0 bases and J gave up 3 bases; unmatched junction bases: 6. Germline V gene sequence: CDR1 SEHNR, CDR2 FQNEAQ (reference sequence).

This chain connects TRBV29-1 to TRBJ1-5, with TRBD1 identical over 8 bases. Trimming took 4 bases from V and 1 from J; bases not matched to a gene: 0. The CDR3 runs to 13 residues. Germline CDR1 SQVTM, CDR2 ANQGSEA. CDR3 coding DNA: TGCAGCGTTGGGACAGGGAGCAATCAGCCCCAGCATTTT. Translating gives CSVGTGSNQPQHF.

The genes are TRBV7-8 and TRBJ1-1; 9 bases fit TRBD1. Germline lookup yields CDR1 SGHVS and CDR2 FQNEAQ. The junction had 0 bases not matched to a gene; V was cut back by 3 bases and J by 4 bases. This CDR3 is built from 13 residues. Written as DNA, the CDR3 is TGTGCCAGCAGCTTGACAGGGGGCACTGAAGCTTTCTTT. This codes for CASSLTGGTEAFF.

The V call is TRBV29-1, the J call TRBJ2-6, with D possibly matching TRBD2 (5 bases). Germline CDR1 is SQVTM and CDR2 is ANQGSEA. CDR3 size: 19 residues. Trimming removed 4 bases from V and 0 bases from J, with 22 bases in between. In nucleotides, the CDR3 is TGCAGCGTTGTCTCGTCTGGTCAGGAGGACCTCTCTGGGGCCAACGTCCTGACTTTC. Translated, it gives CSVVSSGQEDLSGANVLTF.

The table lists this clone with a count of one. The chain uses TRBV6-5 and TRBJ1-1; no clear D gene. The CDR3 runs 14 residues. CDR1 MNHEY and CDR2 SVGAGI come from the germline V gene. Trimming took off 6 bases at V and 4 bases at J, with 15 bases between the two ends. CDR3: CASSFRTGGTEAFF. The CDR3 DNA follows: TGTGCCAGCAGCTTTCGGACGGGAGGCACTGAAGCTTTCTTT.

This rearrangement joins TRBV14 to TRBJ1-1; the D gene is possibly TRBD1 (5 bases). Germline CDR1 reads SGHDN; CDR2 reads FVKESK. The CDR3 consists of 15 residues. The V end lost 6 bases, the J end lost 4 bases, and 18 bases lay between the germline ends. The CDR3 is CASSRNRGAVTEAFF. The CDR3 DNA follows: TGTGCCAGCAGTCGGAATAGGGGCGCGGTCACTGAAGCTTTCTTT.

The chain is built from TRBV28 and TRBJ1-6, with unresolved D. V was trimmed by 2 bases and J by 8 bases, leaving 16 bases between them. This CDR3 region has 16 residues. Germline V lookup: CDR1 MDHEN, CDR2 SYDVKM. For the CDR3, the DNA is TGTGCCAGCAGTTTAGCACTAGGAACCATGGATTCACCCCTCCACTTT. It codes for CASSLALGTMDSPLHF.

The chain recombines TRBV10-3 with TRBJ1-3; D might be TRBD1 (6 bases). The CDR3 runs to 16 residues. Germline CDR1 is ENHRY and CDR2 is SYGVKD. Trimming left V 5 bases short and J 0 bases short, with 14 bases between. The chain's CDR3 is CAISSWGPLSGNTIYF. CDR3 bases: TGTGCCATCAGTTCCTGGGGGCCTCTCTCTGGAAACACCATATATTTT.